The 24 T cell receptor beta chains below all came from one sample that was sequenced in a study of T-cell reconstitution after alpha-beta-depleted transplantation in children. Preparation of the TCRbeta library used unique molecular identifiers. Via MiXCR, TCRdb re-called the PCR reads, giving one row per CDR3 protein. Altogether roughly 590,000 distinct CDR3 sequences are present, approximately 17% being singletons, with the ten largest covering 1.1%. The material sequenced was PBMCs from the stem cell graft donor, taken from the stem cell graft. These receptors were obtained from a human donor who donated a stem cell graft to a child with acute myeloid leukemia.

This clonotype came up many times. The chain recombines TRBV13 with TRBJ2-5; 10 positions match TRBD1. Germline V gene data show CDR1 as PRHDT and CDR2 as FYEKMQ (reference sequence). CDR3 length: 14 amino acids. The V gene end was trimmed by 5 bases and the J gene end by 5 bases; junction bases not matched to a gene: 5. CDR3 protein: CASSVTGGEETQYF. The CDR3 DNA is TGTGCCAGCAGCGTGACAGGGGGCGAGGAGACCCAGTACTTC.

The V gene is TRBV5-1, the J gene TRBJ2-5; TRBD1 might be the D (7 bases). The CDR3 loop spans 13 amino acids. The V gene lost 7 bases and the J gene lost 3 bases, with 13 bases spanning the gap. From germline, CDR1 is SGHRS and CDR2 YFSETQ. The CDR3 region has the DNA TGCGCCAGCCGGGGGACAGTGAAAGAGACCCAGTACTTC. Residues: CASRGTVKETQYF.

V usage is TRBV28 and J usage is TRBJ1-6; no definite D call. The V gene lost 3 bases and the J gene lost 5 bases, with 5 bases spanning the gap. The CDR3 is 13 amino acids. Germline CDR1 reads MDHEN; CDR2 reads SYDVKM. In nucleotides, the CDR3 is TGTGCCAGCAGTTTCCCGGATAATTCACCCCTCCACTTT. Amino acids: CASSFPDNSPLHF.

The chain couples TRBV6-1 to TRBJ2-4; 14 nucleotides line up with TRBD2. The trim removed 6 bases at V and 4 bases at J, leaving 8 bases unmatched. CDR3 size: 17 residues. CDR1 is MNHNS and CDR2 is SASEGT in the germline V gene. In nucleotides, the CDR3 is TGTGCCAGCAGGGAGACTAGCGGGGGGGAGCAGAAAAACATTCAGTACTTC. It yields the protein CASRETSGGEQKNIQYF.

With regard to this clonotype: This sequence may be a read error, since a much larger clone differs from it by one base. The conserved final phenylalanine or tryptophan is absent from the CDR3, which likely points to a read error. The chain links TRBV7-2 to TRBJ2-3; 8 positions match TRBD1. Unmatched junction bases numbered 4, after V lost 5 bases and J lost 0 bases. Germline V gives CDR1 SGHTA, CDR2 FQGNSA. The CDR3 is 15 amino acids. Here the CDR3 reads CASSRQGPSTDTQYV. The CDR3 nucleotides are TGTGCCAGCAGCCGACAGGGGCCTAGCACAGATACGCAGTATGTT.

The CDR3 spells CSASDGLAGFSGANVLTF. As DNA, the CDR3 is TGCAGTGCTAGCGACGGACTAGCCGGATTCTCTGGGGCCAACGTCCTGACTTTC. The chain employs TRBV20-1 and TRBJ2-6; TRBD2 matches 8 bases. With V trimmed by 3 bases and J by 0 bases, 10 bases remained unmatched. CDR1 and CDR2 from the germline V gene are DFQATT and SNEGSKA (reference sequence). CDR3 length: 18 amino acids.

This clonotype was seen many times. V is TRBV12-3 or TRBV12-4 and J is TRBJ2-1; 9 positions agree with TRBD2. The CDR3 has 16 amino acids. V trimming: 7 bases; J trimming: 2 bases; junction bases outside the gene matches: 9. This chain's CDR3 is CASTLRLAGPYNEQFF. Written as DNA, the CDR3 is TGTGCCAGCACCCTACGTCTAGCGGGGCCCTACAATGAGCAGTTCTTC.

CDR3 in amino acids: CASSKAWGVVYPYEQYV. The CDR3 nucleotides read TGTGCCAGCAGCAAAGCTTGGGGGGTTGTATACCCCTACGAGCAGTACGTC. V usage is TRBV21-1 and J usage is TRBJ2-7; no check of the table's D call, TRBD1, against the DNA was made. TRBV21-1 is classified as a pseudogene. This CDR3 is 17 amino acids long.

This chain connects TRBV10-3 to TRBJ2-5; D is perhaps TRBD1 or TRBD2 (5 bases each). CDR3 length: 16 residues. Trimming took 4 bases from V and 0 from J, leaving 15 bases between them. Germline V gene lookup returns CDR1 ENHRY and CDR2 SYGVKD. The DNA of the CDR3 is TGTGCCATCAGTGCCGGGACCGCCTTATACCAAGAGACCCAGTACTTC. Protein sequence: CAISAGTALYQETQYF.

In this sample, this clonotype turned up many times. The rearrangement joins TRBV7-2 to TRBJ1-1; D gene uncertain. The V end lost 1 base, the J end lost 5 bases, and 11 bases lay between the germline ends. The CDR3 runs 14 residues. CDR1 SGHTA and CDR2 FQGNSA come from the germline V gene. The CDR3 protein is CASSLVPLGTEAFF. CDR3 DNA: TGTGCCAGCAGCTTAGTTCCCCTAGGGACTGAAGCTTTCTTT.

A few counts support this clonotype. The chain has TRBV7-9 and TRBJ1-6, with D hard to call. The CDR3 has 12 residues. Germline V gene lookup returns CDR1 SEHNR and CDR2 FQNEAQ (reference sequence). Trimming cost V 5 bases and J 12 bases, with 11 bases left between them. CDR3 sequence (DNA): TGTGCCAGCAGCCTTAGCTCCAGACCCCTCCACTTT. Translating gives CASSLSSRPLHF. Complete variable domain (other parts from reference TRBV7-9 and TRBJ1-6): DTGVSQNPRHKITKRGQNVTFRCDPISEHNRLYWYRQTLGQGPEFLTYFQNEAQLEKSRLLSDRFSAERPKGSFSTLEIQRTEQGDSAMYLCASSLSSRPLHFGNGTRLTVT.

This clonotype has just a few counts. V is TRBV5-5 and J is TRBJ2-2, with D possibly matching TRBD1 (5 bases). Germline lookup yields CDR1 SGHKS and CDR2 YYEKEE (reference sequence). V dropped 6 bases and J dropped 2 bases, with 11 bases sitting between them. The CDR3 is made up of 14 amino acids. DNA of the CDR3: TGTGCCAGCATAGGGGCTGGAAACACCGGGGAGCTGTTTTTT. It translates to CASIGAGNTGELFF.

This clonotype was seen many times. V usage is TRBV27 and J usage is TRBJ1-5, with TRBD1 as a possible D gene (6 bases). The germline CDR1 and CDR2 sequences are MNHEY and SMNVEV (reference sequence). The CDR3 has 13 residues. Trimming shortened V by 5 bases and J by 9 bases, and 14 bases separated the two germline ends. CDR3 sequence (DNA): TGTGCCAGCAGTCTCTACAGGGAACTGCCCCAGCATTTT. This translates into CASSLYRELPQHF.

The chain has TRBV20-1 and TRBJ2-2, with 9 bases identical to TRBD2. V lost 4 bases, J lost 4 bases, and 4 bases stayed unmatched. The CDR3 has 14 amino acids. The V gene's germline CDR1 is DFQATT and CDR2 SNEGSKA (reference sequence). CDR3 sequence: CSATGGGGTGELFF. The CDR3 DNA sequence: TGCAGTGCTACGGGCGGGGGGGGCACCGGGGAGCTGTTTTTT.

This clonotype has a count of ten or more. The V and J genes are TRBV20-1 and TRBJ2-3; unclear D gene. The CDR3 runs 14 residues. Germline V gene lookup returns CDR1 DFQATT and CDR2 SNEGSKA (reference sequence). V was shortened by 6 bases and J by 2 bases, with 15 bases between the two germline ends. The CDR3 coding sequence is TGCAGTGCCCCAAAAAGGCCCCACACAGATACGCAGTATTTT. Its protein product is CSAPKRPHTDTQYF.

This clonotype was picked up a small number of times. This rearrangement joins TRBV20-1 to TRBJ2-1; 7 bases line up with TRBD2. CDR1 and CDR2 (germline): DFQATT, SNEGSKA (reference sequence). With V trimmed by 2 bases and J by 4 bases, 2 bases remained unmatched. The CDR3 spans 13 residues. CDR3: CSARIGGYNEQFF. The CDR3 coding sequence is TGCAGTGCTAGAATCGGGGGGTACAATGAGCAGTTCTTC.

This chain connects TRBV5-1 to TRBJ1-1; 7 nucleotides agree with TRBD1. Germline V gene sequence: CDR1 SGHRS, CDR2 YFSETQ. This CDR3 is built from 13 residues. The V segment lost 0 bases and the J segment 6 bases; nucleotides outside the gene matches: 2. CDR3 residues: CASSLGTGAEAFF. CDR3 in DNA: TGCGCCAGCAGCTTGGGGACAGGAGCTGAAGCTTTCTTT.

Many counts were recorded for this clonotype. The V call is TRBV6-5, the J call TRBJ2-7; 7 bases agree with TRBD2. Germline V CDR1 and CDR2: MNHEY, SVGAGI. V was clipped by 0 bases and J by 6 bases; unmatched bases: 8. The CDR3 is 15 residues long. DNA of the CDR3: TGTGCCAGCAGTTACTCGTCGGGGAGGGCCGTCGAGCAGTACGTC. It is translated as CASSYSSGRAVEQYV.

This clonotype has more than one count but fewer than ten. The chain employs TRBV29-1 and TRBJ2-2; 7 nucleotides align to TRBD1. The CDR3 runs to 13 residues. With 8 bases clipped from V and 3 bases from J, the junction kept 6 bases outside the gene matches. In germline, CDR1 is SQVTM, CDR2 ANQGSEA. In nucleotides, the CDR3 is TGCAGCATACAGGGGCCAGACACCGGGGAGCTGTTTTTT. Protein sequence: CSIQGPDTGELFF.

This clonotype has only a few counts. The chain uses TRBV5-5 and TRBJ1-5; perhaps TRBD1 as D (5 bases). The germline V gene encodes CDR1 SGHKS and CDR2 YYEKEE (reference sequence). Trimming removed 0 bases at V and 1 base at J, with 8 bases between. CDR3 length: 15 residues. The CDR3: CASSLETASNQPQHF. CDR3 sequence (DNA): TGTGCCAGCAGCTTGGAGACAGCAAGCAATCAGCCCCAGCATTTT.

This rearrangement joins TRBV28 to TRBJ1-1, with D possibly being TRBD1 (5 bases). This CDR3 is 12 amino acids long. V dropped 10 bases and J dropped 6 bases, with 15 bases sitting between them. CDR1 and CDR2 (germline): MDHEN, SYDVKM. The CDR3 nucleotides are TGTGCCACCCAAGAGCAGGGAGCTGAAGCTTTCTTT. This translates into CATQEQGAEAFF.

This clonotype was seen only a few times. This sequence joins TRBV12-3 or TRBV12-4 and TRBJ2-1, with a tentative D call TRBD1 (7 bases). CDR3 length equals 15 residues. With 7 bases removed from V and 6 bases from J, the gap between germline ends came to 19 bases. The CDR3 DNA reads TGTGCCAGCAAAACCGGTCCAGGGGGGCCCAATGAGCAGTTCTTC. The encoded protein is CASKTGPGGPNEQFF.

This chain connects TRBV20-1 to TRBJ2-1; TRBD2 agrees at 11 bases. The ends lost 3 bases at V and 7 bases at J; junction bases unmatched: 14. This CDR3 is built from 17 residues. Germline CDR1 and CDR2: DFQATT and SNEGSKA (reference sequence). The CDR3 bases are TGCAGTGCTAGCCTCTGGCGCCCGGGACTAGCGGTGAATGAGCAGTTCTTC. Encoded protein: CSASLWRPGLAVNEQFF.

A few counts support this clonotype. The J gene is TRBJ2-7, the V gene TRBV7-7; TRBD1 agrees at 7 bases. CDR1 is SSHAT and CDR2 is FNYEAQ in the germline V gene (reference sequence). The junction had 14 bases not matched to a gene; V was cut back by 2 bases and J by 7 bases. The CDR3 contains 16 residues. DNA of the CDR3: TGTGCCAGCAGCTTATACCCGAAGGGGGCATCGTCGGAGCAGTACTTC. It encodes CASSLYPKGASSEQYF.